This is a list of T cell receptor beta chains from one sample in a study of technical replicates of blood from several donors. Data came from immunoSEQ multiplex PCR; TCRdb stores just in-frame clones and leaves some out. The sample consists of 99,000 or so clones, nearly 97% of them appearing once. Sample: T cells isolated from PBMCs. The receptors here all came from a human donor in good health. The CDR3 runs from the conserved cysteine through the conserved F or W. A D gene is named only where the DNA matches it firmly. Rows may omit the clone size; those that give it use once, few, many or a size class.

J | size | D | V | DNA | CDR3
TRBJ1-2 | . | . | TRBV28 | TGTGCCAGCGCCACCGAGTTCTATGGCTACACCTTC | CASATEFYGYTF
TRBJ2-5 | . | TRBD1 | TRBV12-5 | TGTGCTAGTGGTTTGACAGGGGGCTATGAGGAGACCCAGTACTTC | CASGLTGGYEETQYF
TRBJ2-1 | . | TRBD1 | TRBV30 | TGTGCCTGGATCCCGGGACAGGGCTTTTACAATGAGCAGTTCTTC | CAWIPGQGFYNEQFF
TRBJ1-1 | . | . | TRBV5-1 | TGCGCCAGCAGCTTAAACAGGGTTGACACTGAAGCTTTCTTT | CASSLNRVDTEAFF
TRBJ1-2 | . | TRBD1 | TRBV14 | TGTGCCAGCAGCCGGGTGGGGGGTCCCTCAGGGGGACCCGTCTCCTACACCTTC | CASSRVGGPSGGPVSYTF
TRBJ2-3 | . | . | TRBV30 | TGTGCCTGGAGTGTTTTAGCGGCTAGCACAGATACGCAGTATTTT | CAWSVLAASTDTQYF
TRBJ1-1 | once | . | TRBV11-2 | TGTGCCAGCAGCAATTTGGCAGGGACTGAAGCTTTCTTT | CASSNLAGTEAFF
TRBJ1-4 | once | . | TRBV6-6 | TGTGCCAGCAGTTACGGGGACAACGAAAAACTGTTTTTT | CASSYGDNEKLFF
TRBJ2-3 | . | TRBD2 | TRBV7-6 | TGTGCCAGCAGCTTAGCGGTAGCGGGGGTATCAGATACGCAGTATTTT | CASSLAVAGVSDTQYF
TRBJ1-2 | . | . | TRBV29-1 | TGCAGCGTGACCAACAGCCCCGATGGCTACACCTTC | CSVTNSPDGYTF
TRBJ2-5 | . | TRBD1 | TRBV28 | TGTGCCAGCAAAGGGGGCTTTCGAGAGACCCAGTACTTC | CASKGGFRETQYF
TRBJ1-1 | . | TRBD1 | TRBV6-6 | TGTGCCAGCAGGCCGGGACAGGGGGCCGACGGAGCTTTCTTT | CASRPGQGADGAFF
TRBJ1-1 | . | TRBD1 | TRBV10-3 | TGTGCCAGCAGCACCAGGGGGCAGACTGAAGCTTTCTTT | CASSTRGQTEAFF
TRBJ2-7 | . | TRBD1 | TRBV9 | TGTGCCAGCAGCACCTCCGGGACAGGGGACGAGCAGTACTTC | CASSTSGTGDEQYF
TRBJ2-3 | . | TRBD1 | TRBV6-5 | TGTGCCAGCAGTTACCCAGGGGGTTACGGCACAGATACGCAGTATTTT | CASSYPGGYGTDTQYF
TRBJ2-3 | . | TRBD1 | TRBV14 | TGTGCCAGCAGCCAGGCCGGGACAGGGGTCACAGATACGCAGTATTTT | CASSQAGTGVTDTQYF
TRBJ1-4 | . | TRBD1 | TRBV9 | TGTGCCAGCAGCCCCTCGGGGGCAGGGGGTGAAAAACTGTTTTTT | CASSPSGAGGEKLFF
TRBJ2-3 | . | . | TRBV19 | TGTGCCAGTGGAACGCTAGCAACCAGCACAGATACGCAGTATTTT | CASGTLATSTDTQYF
TRBJ2-6 | . | . | TRBV5-4 | TGTGCCAGCACCGGACAGTTAAGGTTCTCTGGGGCCAACGTCCTGACTTTC | CASTGQLRFSGANVLTF
TRBJ1-2 | . | TRBD1 | TRBV19 | TGTGCCAGTAGTCCGAACCGTCTGACAGGGTCAGGATTAGAGCACTATGGCTACACCTTC | CASSPNRLTGSGLEHYGYTF
TRBJ2-3 | once | . | TRBV11-2 | TGTGCCAGCAGCTTTTTCCCCACTAGCAGTAGCACAGATACGCAGTATTTT | CASSFFPTSSSTDTQYF
TRBJ2-7 | . | . | TRBV6-1 | TGTGCCAGCAGTGAACCAGGGATCTACGAGCAGTACTTC | CASSEPGIYEQYF
TRBJ2-7 | . | TRBD1 | TRBV25-1 | TGTGCCAGCAGTGAATCCCGGACAGGGAACTACGAGCAGTACTTC | CASSESRTGNYEQYF
TRBJ1-1 | . | . | TRBV19 | TGTGCCAGCCGTTCCGGGGGGACTGAAGCTTTCTTT | CASRSGGTEAFF
TRBJ1-1 | . | TRBD1 | TRBV7-9 | TGTGCCAGCAGCCCTCACTCGACAGGGAGAAAGATTGTGAACACTGAAGCTTTCTTT | CASSPHSTGRKIVNTEAFF
TRBJ2-5 | . | . | TRBV21-1 | TGTGCCAGCAGCAATTCGGGCCCCAGGGAAGAGACCCAGTACTTC | CASSNSGPREETQYF
TRBJ2-1 | . | TRBD2 | TRBV5-4 | TGTGCCAGCAGTCGGACTAGCGGGGGCTATGAGCAGTTCTTC | CASSRTSGGYEQFF
TRBJ1-4 | . | . | TRBV25-1 | TGTGCCAGCAGCAGGGGACGGGAAGTGTTTTTT | CASSRGREVFF
TRBJ2-7 | . | . | TRBV27 | TGTGCCAGCAGTTTATCATCACAGTCCTACGAGCAGTACTTC | CASSLSSQSYEQYF
TRBJ2-3 | . | . | TRBV7-9 | TGTGCCAGCAGCTTCGGACAAAAGGGAGATACGCAGTATTTT | CASSFGQKGDTQYF
TRBJ2-1 | . | TRBD2 | TRBV19 | TGTGCCAGTAGTATTTTCGGACTAGCGGGAGATTCTGAGCAGTTCTTC | CASSIFGLAGDSEQFF
TRBJ2-3 | . | TRBD1 | TRBV28 | TGTGCCAGCAGCCAAAGACAGGGGAAGACAGATACGCAGTATTTT | CASSQRQGKTDTQYF
TRBJ2-7 | . | . | TRBV5-1 | TGCGCCAGCAGCTGGAGCGGGCTGACCTACGAGCAGTACTTC | CASSWSGLTYEQYF
TRBJ1-5 | . | TRBD1 | TRBV28 | TGTGCCAGCAGCAGACCCGGGACAGGGGGCGCATTCGGTCAGCCCCAGCATTTT | CASSRPGTGGAFGQPQHF
TRBJ1-2 | . | . | TRBV5-5 | TGTGCCAGCAGCTTCCTGGACAGCTATGGCTACACCTTC | CASSFLDSYGYTF
TRBJ2-7 | . | TRBD1 | TRBV11-1 | TGTGCCAGCAGCTCCCCGGGACAGGGGGACTACGAGCAGTACTTC | CASSSPGQGDYEQYF
TRBJ2-1 | . | TRBD2 | TRBV19 | TGTGCCAGTAGTAGGCTAGCGGGGACCTCGTACAATGAGCAGTTCTTC | CASSRLAGTSYNEQFF
TRBJ1-1 | . | TRBD1 | TRBV4-1 | TGCGCCAGCAGCCAGCTGACAGGGTGGACTGAAGCTTTCTTT | CASSQLTGWTEAFF
TRBJ2-5 | . | TRBD1 | TRBV7-6 | TGTGCCAGCAGTCCATCAAGGACAGGGATAGATGAGACCCAGTACTTC | CASSPSRTGIDETQYF
TRBJ2-2 | . | . | TRBV10-3 | TGTGCCATCAGTGTAAACGGGGAGCTGTTTTTT | CAISVNGELFF